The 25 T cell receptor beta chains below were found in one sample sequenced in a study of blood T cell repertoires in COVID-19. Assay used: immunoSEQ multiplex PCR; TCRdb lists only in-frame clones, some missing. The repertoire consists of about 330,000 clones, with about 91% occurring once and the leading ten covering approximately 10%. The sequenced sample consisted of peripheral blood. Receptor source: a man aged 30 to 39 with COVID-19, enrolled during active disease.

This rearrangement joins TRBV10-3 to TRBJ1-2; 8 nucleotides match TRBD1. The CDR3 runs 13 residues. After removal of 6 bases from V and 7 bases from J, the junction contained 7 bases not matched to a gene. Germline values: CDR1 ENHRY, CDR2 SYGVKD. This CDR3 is CAISEDRVVGYTF. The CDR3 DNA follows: TGTGCCATCAGCGAGGACAGGGTAGTTGGCTACACCTTC.

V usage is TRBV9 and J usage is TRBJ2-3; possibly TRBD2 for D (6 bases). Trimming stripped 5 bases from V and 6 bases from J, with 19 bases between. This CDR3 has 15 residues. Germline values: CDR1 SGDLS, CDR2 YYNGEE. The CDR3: CASSTTGLGGDTQYF. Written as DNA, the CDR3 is TGTGCCAGCAGTACCACCGGCCTCGGAGGGGATACGCAGTATTTT.

CDR3 DNA: TGTGCCAGCAGTCCTACAGGGGGCTCGGCCTATGGCTACACCTTC. Protein product: CASSPTGGSAYGYTF. V usage is TRBV28 and J usage is TRBJ1-2; 9 bases are a match to TRBD1. V was pared by 5 bases and J by 4 bases, with 8 bases of the junction left unmatched. The germline V gene has CDR1 MDHEN and CDR2 SYDVKM. The CDR3 covers 15 residues.

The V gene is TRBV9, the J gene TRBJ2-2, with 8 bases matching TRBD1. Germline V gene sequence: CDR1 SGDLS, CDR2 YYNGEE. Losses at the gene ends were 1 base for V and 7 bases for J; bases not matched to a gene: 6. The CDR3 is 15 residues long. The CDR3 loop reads CASSVRQGFSGELFF. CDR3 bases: TGTGCCAGCAGCGTAAGACAGGGGTTCAGCGGGGAGCTGTTTTTT. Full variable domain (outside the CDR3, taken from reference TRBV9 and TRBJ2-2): DSGVTQTPKHLITATGQRVTLRCSPRSGDLSVYWYQQSLDQGLQFLIQYYNGEERAKGNILERFSAQQFPDLHSELNLSSLELGDSALYFCASSVRQGFSGELFFGEGSRLTVL.

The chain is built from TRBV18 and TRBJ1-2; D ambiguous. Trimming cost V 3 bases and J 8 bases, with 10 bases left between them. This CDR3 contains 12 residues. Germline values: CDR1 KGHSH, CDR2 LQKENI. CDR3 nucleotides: TGTGCCAGCTCACCCGGGGAGAAAGGCTACACCTTC. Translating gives CASSPGEKGYTF.

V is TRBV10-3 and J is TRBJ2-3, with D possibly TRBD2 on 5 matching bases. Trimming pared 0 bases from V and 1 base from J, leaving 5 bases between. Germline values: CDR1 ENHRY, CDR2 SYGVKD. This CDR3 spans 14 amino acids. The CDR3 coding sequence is TGTGCCATCAGTGAGTCGAGGGGCACAGATACGCAGTATTTT. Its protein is CAISESRGTDTQYF.

The CDR3 region has the DNA TGTGCCAGTAGTATCCAGGGGGCGAACGAGCAGTACTTC. It yields the protein CASSIQGANEQYF. The J gene is TRBJ2-7, the V gene TRBV19; TRBD1 matches 8 bases. Looked up from germline, CDR1 is LNHDA and CDR2 is SQIVND (reference sequence). Unmatched junction bases numbered 3, after V lost 3 bases and J lost 5 bases. The CDR3 is 13 residues long.

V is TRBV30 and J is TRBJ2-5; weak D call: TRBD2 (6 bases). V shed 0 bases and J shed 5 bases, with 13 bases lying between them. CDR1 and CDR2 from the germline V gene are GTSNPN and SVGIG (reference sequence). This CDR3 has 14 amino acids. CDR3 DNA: TGTGCCTGGAGTGTCGGCCTGGCGGGGGAGACCCAGTACTTC. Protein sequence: CAWSVGLAGETQYF.

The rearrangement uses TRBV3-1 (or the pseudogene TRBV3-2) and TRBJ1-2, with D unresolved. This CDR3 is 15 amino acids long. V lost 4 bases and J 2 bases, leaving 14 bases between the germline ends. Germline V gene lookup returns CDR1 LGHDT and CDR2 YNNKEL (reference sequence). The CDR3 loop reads CASSRAGSSNYGYTF. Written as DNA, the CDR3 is TGTGCCAGCAGCCGCGCGGGGAGTTCGAACTATGGCTACACCTTC.

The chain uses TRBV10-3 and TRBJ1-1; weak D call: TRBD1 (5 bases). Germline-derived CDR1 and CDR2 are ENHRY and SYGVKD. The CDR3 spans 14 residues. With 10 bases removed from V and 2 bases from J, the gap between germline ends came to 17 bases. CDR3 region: CATGLVGGNTEAFF. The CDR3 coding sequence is TGTGCCACCGGCTTGGTGGGGGGTAACACTGAAGCTTTCTTT.

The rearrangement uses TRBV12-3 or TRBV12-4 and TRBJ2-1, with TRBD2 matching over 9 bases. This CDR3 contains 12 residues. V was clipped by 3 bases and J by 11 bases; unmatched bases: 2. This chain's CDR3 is CASSLTSGKQFF. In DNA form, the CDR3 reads TGTGCCAGCAGTTTGACTAGCGGAAAGCAGTTCTTC.

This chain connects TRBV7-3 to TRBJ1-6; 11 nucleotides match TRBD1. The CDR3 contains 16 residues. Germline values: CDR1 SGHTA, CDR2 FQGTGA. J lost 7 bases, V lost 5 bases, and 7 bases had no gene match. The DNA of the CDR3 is TGTGCCAGCAGCCTCAGGACAGGGGGCGCGAATTCACCCCTCCACTTT. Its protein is CASSLRTGGANSPLHF.

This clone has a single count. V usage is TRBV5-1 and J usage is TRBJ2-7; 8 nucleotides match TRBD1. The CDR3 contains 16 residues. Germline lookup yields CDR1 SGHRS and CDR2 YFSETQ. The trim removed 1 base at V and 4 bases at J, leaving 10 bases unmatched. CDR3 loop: CASSLSTGGTFYEQYF. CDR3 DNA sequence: TGCGCCAGCAGCTTGTCCACAGGGGGTACCTTTTACGAGCAGTACTTC.

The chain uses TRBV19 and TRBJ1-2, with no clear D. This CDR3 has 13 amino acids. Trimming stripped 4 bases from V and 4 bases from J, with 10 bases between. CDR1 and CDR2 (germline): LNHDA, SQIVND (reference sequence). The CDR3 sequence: CASSRTPPYGYTF. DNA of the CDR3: TGTGCCAGTAGTAGAACACCACCCTATGGCTACACCTTC.

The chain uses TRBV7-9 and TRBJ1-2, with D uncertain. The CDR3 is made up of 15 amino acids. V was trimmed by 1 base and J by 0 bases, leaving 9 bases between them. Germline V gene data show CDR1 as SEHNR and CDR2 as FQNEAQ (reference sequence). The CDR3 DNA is TGTGCCAGCAGCTTAGATCCAGAAGCTAACTATGGCTACACCTTC. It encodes CASSLDPEANYGYTF.

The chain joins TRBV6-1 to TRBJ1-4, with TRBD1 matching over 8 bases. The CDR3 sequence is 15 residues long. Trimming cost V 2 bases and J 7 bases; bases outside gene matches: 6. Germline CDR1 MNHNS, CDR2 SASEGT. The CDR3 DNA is TGTGCCAGCAGTGAAACAGGGGGTTTTAGTGAAAAACTGTTTTTT. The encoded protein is CASSETGGFSEKLFF.

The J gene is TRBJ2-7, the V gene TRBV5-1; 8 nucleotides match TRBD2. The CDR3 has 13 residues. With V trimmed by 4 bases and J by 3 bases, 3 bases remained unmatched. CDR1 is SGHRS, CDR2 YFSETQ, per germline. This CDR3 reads CASSEGLDYEQYF. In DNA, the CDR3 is TGCGCCAGCAGCGAGGGACTAGACTACGAGCAGTACTTC.

CDR3 residues: CARSMGQGAGRTEAFF. CDR3 coding DNA: TGCGCCAGAAGTATGGGACAGGGGGCAGGTCGCACTGAAGCTTTCTTT. V gene TRBV23-1 combines with J gene TRBJ1-1, with TRBD1 matching over 12 bases. TRBV23-1 is an open reading frame whose function is uncertain. The CDR3 covers 16 residues. Losses at the gene ends were 9 bases for V and 4 bases for J; bases not matched to a gene: 12.

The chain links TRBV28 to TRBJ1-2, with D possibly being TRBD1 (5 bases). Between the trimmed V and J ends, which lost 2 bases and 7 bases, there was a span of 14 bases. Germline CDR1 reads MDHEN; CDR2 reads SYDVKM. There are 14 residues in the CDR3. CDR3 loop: CASSLRRVDSGYTF. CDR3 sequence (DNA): TGTGCCAGCAGTTTACGCAGGGTTGACTCTGGCTACACCTTC.

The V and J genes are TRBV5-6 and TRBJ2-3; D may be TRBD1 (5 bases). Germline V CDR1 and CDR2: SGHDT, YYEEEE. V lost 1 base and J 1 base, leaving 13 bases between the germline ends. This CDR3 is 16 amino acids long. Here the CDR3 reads CASSLPQGRGTDTQYF. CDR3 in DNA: TGTGCCAGCAGCTTGCCCCAGGGTCGGGGCACAGATACGCAGTATTTT.

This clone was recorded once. The CDR3, as DNA: TGTGCCAGCTCACCGGGGCAGTCCCATTTAGGAGCTTTCTTT. Its translation: CASSPGQSHLGAFF. The chain couples TRBV18 to TRBJ1-1; possible D gene TRBD1, 5 bases. CDR1 and CDR2 from the germline V gene are KGHSH and LQKENI. Trimming removed 3 bases from V and 10 bases from J, with 18 bases in between. This CDR3 has 14 amino acids.

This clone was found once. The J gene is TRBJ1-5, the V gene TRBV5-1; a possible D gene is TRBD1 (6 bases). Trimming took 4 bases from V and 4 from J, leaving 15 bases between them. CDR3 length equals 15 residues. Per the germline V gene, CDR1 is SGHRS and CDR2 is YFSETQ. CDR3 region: CASSTTGNPNQPQHF. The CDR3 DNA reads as TGCGCCAGCAGCACAACAGGGAATCCTAATCAGCCCCAGCATTTT.

CDR3 sequence (DNA): TGTGCCAGCAGTTACTCACAGGTTCCCCGCGAGCAGTACTTC. Encoded protein: CASSYSQVPREQYF. The chain is built from TRBV6-5 and TRBJ2-7; perhaps TRBD1 as D (5 bases). CDR1 is MNHEY, CDR2 SVGAGI, per germline. This CDR3 spans 14 amino acids. V lost 0 bases to trimming and J lost 6 bases, with 12 bases between them.

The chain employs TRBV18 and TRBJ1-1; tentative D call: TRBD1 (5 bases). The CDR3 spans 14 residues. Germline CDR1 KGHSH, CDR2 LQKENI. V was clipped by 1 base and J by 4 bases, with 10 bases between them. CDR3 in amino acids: CASSPRDGSTEAFF. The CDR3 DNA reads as TGTGCCAGCTCACCACGGGACGGGAGCACTGAAGCTTTCTTT.

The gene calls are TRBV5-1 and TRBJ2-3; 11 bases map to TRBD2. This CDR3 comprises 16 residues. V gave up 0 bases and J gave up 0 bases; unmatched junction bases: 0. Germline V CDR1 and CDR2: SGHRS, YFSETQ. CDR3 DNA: TGCGCCAGCAGCTTGGGGACTAGCGGGAGCACAGATACGCAGTATTTT. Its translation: CASSLGTSGSTDTQYF.